The 28 T cell receptor beta chains below were found in one sample sequenced in a study of blood T cell repertoires in COVID-19. The method was immunoSEQ multiplex PCR; TCRdb's version includes in-frame clones alone and lacks a portion of them. This sample has about 64,000 clones, with more than 75% found just once. The sequenced sample was PBMCs or T cells enriched from blood (not recorded which). The receptors come from a woman between 40 and 55 years old who had recovered from COVID-19.

This sequence joins TRBV6-4 and TRBJ2-3; 8 bases are a match to TRBD2. The CDR3 covers 16 residues. Germline V gene sequence: CDR1 MRHNA, CDR2 SNTAGT. Trimming took 0 bases from V and 6 from J; bases not matched to a gene: 8. The CDR3 nucleotides are TGTGCCAGCAGTGACTCGAGTCGGGAGGGTTTGGATACGCAGTATTTT. Encoded protein: CASSDSSREGLDTQYF.

This chain connects TRBV14 to TRBJ2-1, with D perhaps TRBD1 (5 bases). The CDR3 is 15 amino acids. V lost 0 bases, J lost 3 bases, and 9 bases lay in between. Germline loops: CDR1 SGHDN, CDR2 FVKESK. For the CDR3, the DNA is TGTGCCAGCAGCCAAGACCCCGGACACTACAATGAGCAGTTCTTC. Translation: CASSQDPGHYNEQFF.

The chain links TRBV7-9 to TRBJ2-7; 7 positions match TRBD2. CDR1 SEHNR and CDR2 FQNEAQ come from the germline V gene (reference sequence). CDR3 size: 13 residues. V trimming: 5 bases; J trimming: 5 bases; junction bases outside the gene matches: 6. This CDR3 reads CASSPGLVDEQYF. DNA for the CDR3: TGTGCCAGCAGCCCCGGACTAGTCGACGAGCAGTACTTC.

The V and J genes are TRBV9 and TRBJ1-1; 8 nucleotides line up with TRBD1. Trimming took 2 bases from V and 0 from J; bases not matched to a gene: 3. This CDR3 is 15 amino acids long. Germline V gene lookup returns CDR1 SGDLS and CDR2 YYNGEE. CDR3 DNA: TGTGCCAGCAGCGTTACAGGGGGAGTGAACACTGAAGCTTTCTTT. Translating it yields CASSVTGGVNTEAFF.

The chain is built from TRBV19 and TRBJ2-3; tentatively, D is TRBD1 (6 bases). V was trimmed by 6 bases and J by 1 base, leaving 14 bases between them. The CDR3 consists of 15 residues. The germline gives CDR1 LNHDA, CDR2 SQIVND (reference sequence). The DNA of the CDR3 is TGTGCCAGTAGAACGAACAGGGTAGGCACAGATACGCAGTATTTT. Its translation is CASRTNRVGTDTQYF.

The rearrangement links TRBV7-2 to TRBJ2-2, with TRBD1 as a possible D gene (7 bases). CDR3 length: 16 residues. The germline CDR1 and CDR2 sequences are SGHTA and FQGNSA. V lost 5 bases and J lost 4, with 17 bases in between. Written as DNA, the CDR3 is TGTGCCAGCAGCCCGCGGAGGGGGCGGATCACCGGGGAGCTGTTTTTT. It yields the protein CASSPRRGRITGELFF.

The chain has TRBV6-5 and TRBJ2-7; tentative D call: TRBD1 (5 bases). V lost 2 bases and J 2 bases, leaving 13 bases between the germline ends. This CDR3 has 15 residues. Looked up from germline, CDR1 is MNHEY and CDR2 is SVGAGI. The CDR3 region has the DNA TGTGCCAGCAGTTACCGACAGATTCATACCTACGAGCAGTACTTC. Translated, it gives CASSYRQIHTYEQYF.

V is TRBV19 and J is TRBJ2-5; 9 nucleotides align to TRBD1. The CDR3 has 14 residues. V lost 5 bases, J lost 1 base, and 2 bases stayed unmatched. Germline lookup yields CDR1 LNHDA and CDR2 SQIVND (reference sequence). CDR3 loop: CASSPTGGQETQYF. The CDR3 region has the DNA TGTGCCAGTAGTCCGACAGGGGGCCAAGAGACCCAGTACTTC. Filled out from reference TRBV19 and TRBJ2-5, the complete variable domain reads DGGITQSPKYLFRKEGQNVTLSCEQNLNHDAMYWYRQDPGQGLRLIYYSQIVNDFQKGDIAEGYSVSREKKESFPLTVTSAQKNPTAFYLCASSPTGGQETQYFGPGTRLLVL.

The CDR3 loop is CSVGTSGGDYEQYF. Here the CDR3 DNA reads TGCAGCGTTGGGACTAGCGGGGGGGACTACGAGCAGTACTTC. This sequence joins TRBV29-1 and TRBJ2-7; the match to TRBD2 covers 15 bases. CDR3 length equals 14 residues. CDR1 and CDR2 (germline): SQVTM, ANQGSEA. After removal of 4 bases from V and 3 bases from J, the junction contained 1 base not matched to a gene.

This clone is a singleton in its sample. The rearrangement uses TRBV7-9 and TRBJ1-1, with D tentatively TRBD1 (5 bases). The CDR3 runs 18 residues. Trimming shortened V by 5 bases and J by 0 bases, and 22 bases separated the two germline ends. In germline, CDR1 is SEHNR, CDR2 FQNEAQ (reference sequence). The CDR3 loop reads CASSLPRQGFNMNTEAFF. The CDR3 DNA reads TGTGCCAGCAGCCTACCCCGGCAGGGATTCAATATGAACACTGAAGCTTTCTTT.

The V and J genes are TRBV6-5 and TRBJ2-2, with D uncertain. Germline CDR1 MNHEY, CDR2 SVGAGI. The V gene lost 7 bases and the J gene lost 1 base, with 10 bases spanning the gap. The CDR3 has 14 residues. The CDR3 loop is CASISRGNTGELFF. The CDR3 nucleotides are TGTGCCAGCATTTCACGAGGGAACACCGGGGAGCTGTTTTTT.

The rearrangement links TRBV15 to TRBJ2-5; 15 nucleotides agree with TRBD2. CDR3 length: 18 residues. Germline trimming cut 0 bases from V and 1 base from J; bases unmatched to any gene: 3. Germline V CDR1 and CDR2: LNHNV, YYDKDF (reference sequence). In nucleotides, the CDR3 is TGTGCCACCAGCAGAGACGGACTAGCGGGGGGGCTCCAAGAGACCCAGTACTTC. This sequence encodes CATSRDGLAGGLQETQYF.

The V and J genes are TRBV12-5 and TRBJ1-6, with 10 bases aligning to TRBD1. CDR3 length: 15 residues. V shed 6 bases and J 7 bases; nucleotides not matched to a gene: 6. Germline CDR1 LGHNT, CDR2 FRNRAP. Written as DNA, the CDR3 is TGTGCTAGTGGCTCCCGGGACAGGGGAAATTCACCCCTCCACTTT. Protein sequence: CASGSRDRGNSPLHF.

CDR3 DNA: TGTGCCAGCAGTTCTGACACGGCCTCTGGAAACACCATATATTTT. This translates into CASSSDTASGNTIYF. The chain recombines TRBV5-6 with TRBJ1-3; D gene ambiguous. V was pared by 5 bases and J by 0 bases, with 12 bases between. This CDR3 is built from 15 residues. The germline CDR1 and CDR2 sequences are SGHDT and YYEEEE.

The V and J genes are TRBV6-1 and TRBJ2-1; 7 bases agree with TRBD2. Germline V gene data show CDR1 as MNHNS and CDR2 as SASEGT. This CDR3 region has 15 residues. V lost 2 bases to trimming and J lost 7 bases; unmatched junction nucleotides: 8. In DNA form, the CDR3 reads TGTGCCAGCAGTGAAATGGTCCGACTAGCAAATGAGCAGTTCTTC. It yields the protein CASSEMVRLANEQFF.

This rearrangement joins TRBV10-3 to TRBJ2-5, with 7 nucleotides matching TRBD1. Looked up from germline, CDR1 is ENHRY and CDR2 is SYGVKD. The CDR3 consists of 12 residues. Germline trimming cut 9 bases from V and 5 bases from J; bases unmatched to any gene: 6. The CDR3 sequence: CAIRGPEETQYF. The CDR3 DNA sequence: TGTGCCATTAGGGGGCCGGAGGAGACCCAGTACTTC.

V and J are TRBV6-1 and TRBJ1-2; TRBD1 matches at 11 bases. The V segment lost 1 base and the J segment 8 bases; nucleotides outside the gene matches: 3. Germline-derived CDR1 and CDR2 are MNHNS and SASEGT. The CDR3 runs 14 residues. The CDR3: CASSEGTGGGGYTF. In DNA, the CDR3 is TGTGCCAGCAGTGAAGGGACAGGGGGCGGCGGCTACACCTTC.

V is TRBV14 and J is TRBJ2-7; 8 nucleotides agree with TRBD2. The V gene end was trimmed by 2 bases and the J gene end by 7 bases; junction bases not matched to a gene: 10. The germline V gene encodes CDR1 SGHDN and CDR2 FVKESK. This CDR3 comprises 15 residues. Here the CDR3 reads CASSQLEAGELEQYF. The CDR3 DNA is TGTGCCAGCAGCCAACTCGAAGCGGGGGAATTGGAGCAGTACTTC.

The chain carries TRBV19 and TRBJ2-3; 9 nucleotides align to TRBD1. The CDR3 has 15 residues. CDR1 LNHDA and CDR2 SQIVND come from the germline V gene (reference sequence). The J segment lost 4 bases and the V segment lost 4 bases, leaving 6 bases of the junction unmatched. The CDR3 spells CASSTLQGAADTQYF. In DNA form, the CDR3 reads TGTGCCAGTAGTACCCTACAGGGGGCTGCAGATACGCAGTATTTT.

The chain couples TRBV6-4 to TRBJ2-2, with 7 bases lining up with TRBD1. The CDR3 is 14 amino acids. V lost 5 bases, J lost 2 bases, and 2 bases stayed unmatched. Looked up from germline, CDR1 is MRHNA and CDR2 is SNTAGT. CDR3 amino acids: CASSRTGNTGELFF. The DNA of the CDR3 is TGTGCCAGCAGTCGGACAGGAAACACCGGGGAGCTGTTTTTT.

The J gene is TRBJ1-2, the V gene TRBV6-5; 7 bases fit TRBD1. V trimming: 6 bases; J trimming: 8 bases; junction bases outside the gene matches: 9. Germline CDR1 MNHEY, CDR2 SVGAGI. The CDR3 length is 13 residues. For the CDR3, the DNA is TGTGCCAGCAGGGGGGGACAGTCTGTCGGCTACACCTTC. It translates to CASRGGQSVGYTF.

This rearrangement joins TRBV19 to TRBJ2-1; perhaps TRBD1 as D (6 bases). Trimming shortened V by 8 bases and J by 2 bases, and 13 bases separated the two germline ends. Germline V gives CDR1 LNHDA, CDR2 SQIVND (reference sequence). This CDR3 spans 14 amino acids. The CDR3 DNA sequence: TGTGCCAGTGGTAACCAGGGGACCTACAATGAGCAGTTCTTC. As protein: CASGNQGTYNEQFF. The full variable domain, rest sourced from reference TRBV19 and TRBJ2-1, is DGGITQSPKYLFRKEGQNVTLSCEQNLNHDAMYWYRQDPGQGLRLIYYSQIVNDFQKGDIAEGYSVSREKKESFPLTVTSAQKNPTAFYLCASGNQGTYNEQFFGPGTRLTVL.

The chain joins TRBV6-4 to TRBJ1-6; D is unclear. Trimming shortened V by 5 bases and J by 5 bases, and 10 bases separated the two germline ends. CDR1 and CDR2 (germline): MRHNA, SNTAGT. The length of the CDR3 is 14 residues. CDR3 DNA: TGTGCCAGCAGTTTTGGACTAGATAATTCACCCCTCCACTTT. Its protein product is CASSFGLDNSPLHF.

The chain uses TRBV6-8 and TRBJ1-3; D gene uncertain. Germline V gives CDR1 MNHGY, CDR2 SAAAGT. Trimming pared 4 bases from V and 0 bases from J, leaving 13 bases between. The length of the CDR3 is 16 residues. The CDR3 here is CASSLIESYSGNTIYF. The CDR3 coding sequence is TGTGCCAGCAGTTTAATTGAGAGTTACTCTGGAAACACCATATATTTT.

The CDR3 sequence is CASSLPMQGARNRQETQYF. CDR3 nucleotide sequence: TGTGCCAGCAGCCTCCCGATGCAGGGGGCTAGAAATAGACAAGAGACCCAGTACTTC. V gene TRBV7-6 combines with J gene TRBJ2-5, with 8 bases lining up with TRBD1. The V gene's germline CDR1 is SGHVS and CDR2 FNYEAQ. The CDR3 is 19 amino acids. The ends lost 5 bases at V and 2 bases at J; junction bases unmatched: 19.

V is TRBV7-6 and J is TRBJ2-3, with 7 positions matching TRBD1. The J segment lost 7 bases and the V segment lost 5 bases, leaving 6 bases of the junction unmatched. This CDR3 is 13 amino acids long. Germline-derived CDR1 and CDR2 are SGHVS and FNYEAQ. CDR3 amino acids: CASSTRQGNTQYF. The CDR3 region has the DNA TGTGCCAGCAGCACCAGACAGGGTAATACGCAGTATTTT.

This chain joins TRBV19 and TRBJ1-2; 7 nucleotides line up with TRBD1. This CDR3 is 14 amino acids long. The V gene end was trimmed by 7 bases and the J gene end by 2 bases; junction bases not matched to a gene: 7. Germline CDR1 LNHDA, CDR2 SQIVND (reference sequence). CDR3 protein: CASTPTGLNYGYTF. The CDR3 DNA sequence: TGTGCCAGTACCCCGACAGGGTTAAACTATGGCTACACCTTC.

This rearrangement joins TRBV19 to TRBJ1-1; 10 bases are a match to TRBD1. Germline V gene data show CDR1 as LNHDA and CDR2 as SQIVND (reference sequence). The CDR3 covers 15 residues. V trimming: 1 base; J trimming: 5 bases; junction bases outside the gene matches: 4. The CDR3 DNA reads as TGTGCCAGTAGTATAGCGGACAGGGGGTGGACTGAAGCTTTCTTT. This codes for CASSIADRGWTEAFF.